This record concerns one T cell receptor beta chain sequence. This sample was taken from a study of cytomegalovirus exposure and HLA in healthy donors. The PCR ran on 60 Vbeta and 13 Jbeta primers. TCRdb's table, derived via immunoSEQ multiplex PCR, lists solely in-frame clones and lacks some. Of some 190,000 clones listed, about 77% are singletons. The germline V gene has CDR1 MGHRA and CDR2 YSYEKL. The CDR3 runs 15 residues. The V segment lost 4 bases and the J segment 2 bases; nucleotides outside the gene matches: 7. Sequencing was performed on PBMCs. The rearrangement links TRBV4-1 to TRBJ2-5, with 7 bases fitting TRBD1. This sequence originates from a woman between 25 and 40 years old in good health and CMV-seropositive. Here the CDR3 DNA reads TGCGCCAGCAGCCGAACCCCGGACAGGCAAGAGACCCAGTACTTC. Translated: CASSRTPDRQETQYF.